This TCR beta chain stems from a study of cytomegalovirus exposure and HLA in healthy donors. Points from the study as a whole: The study flagged around 160 TCR beta chains as cytomegalovirus-associated. Accurate HLA-A and HLA-B prediction from TCR beta sequences was reported for most subjects. Later analysis suggested links between common viral pathogens and several top significant clusters.

Trimming took 3 bases from V and 4 from J; bases not matched to a gene: 8. The CDR3 has 15 amino acids. Germline V gene lookup returns CDR1 MGHDK and CDR2 SYGVNS. PCR amplification relied on 60 Vbeta primers (plus 13 Jbeta primers). Only in-frame clones appear in the TCRdb table, and some are missing; sequencing was by immunoSEQ multiplex PCR. The profile shows more than 110,000 clones, more than 75% of them singletons. This clone was counted a few times. Its antigen is not known. Input material: PBMCs. The chain employs TRBV25-1 and TRBJ2-7, with 8 bases lining up with TRBD1. The source of this sequence is a man aged 50-59 years in good health and CMV-seronegative. The CDR3 reads CASSDGGTGIYEQYF. CDR3 coding DNA: TGTGCCAGCAGTGATGGGGGGACAGGAATTTACGAGCAGTACTTC.